This T cell receptor (beta chain) was found in a study of T cell changes during pregnancy in multiple sclerosis. This table comes from immunoSEQ multiplex PCR, and its TCRdb copy is limited to in-frame clones, with some not included. This sample has about 24,000 clones; around 86% occur once, and the top ten carry around 8%. Concerning this clone itself: At one end, the junction sequence differs from germline, possibly due to a read error.

CDR1 is MNHEY and CDR2 is SMNVEV in the germline V gene (reference sequence). This CDR3 is built from 11 residues. This clonotype was obtained from a female donor in good health, enrolled as a control in a pregnancy study. Sequenced here: CD8+ T cells from peripheral blood mononuclear cells, sampled in the first trimester of pregnancy. This chain links TRBV27 with TRBJ1-1; D ambiguous. CDR3 in DNA: TGTGCCAGCAGTTTCAACAATGAAGCTTTCTTT. Residues: CASSFNNEAFF.